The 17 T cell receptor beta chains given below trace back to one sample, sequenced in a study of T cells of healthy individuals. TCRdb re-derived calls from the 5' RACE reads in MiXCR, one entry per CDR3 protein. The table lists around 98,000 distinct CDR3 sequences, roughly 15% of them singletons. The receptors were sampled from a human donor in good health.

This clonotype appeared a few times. The CDR3 bases are TGTGCCAGCAGTGCGCTTAACACCGGGGAGCTGTTTTTT. Translation: CASSALNTGELFF. The chain couples TRBV12-3 or TRBV12-4 to TRBJ2-2; D remains ambiguous. The germline V and J ends were trimmed by 5 bases and 2 bases, with 6 bases remaining between them. This CDR3 spans 13 amino acids.

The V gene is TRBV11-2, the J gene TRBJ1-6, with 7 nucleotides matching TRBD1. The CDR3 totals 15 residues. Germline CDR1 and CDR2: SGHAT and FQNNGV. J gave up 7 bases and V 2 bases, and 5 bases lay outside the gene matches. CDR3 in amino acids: CASSLSPGQNSPLHF. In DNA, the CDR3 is TGTGCCAGCAGCTTATCACCGGGACAGAATTCACCCCTCCACTTT.

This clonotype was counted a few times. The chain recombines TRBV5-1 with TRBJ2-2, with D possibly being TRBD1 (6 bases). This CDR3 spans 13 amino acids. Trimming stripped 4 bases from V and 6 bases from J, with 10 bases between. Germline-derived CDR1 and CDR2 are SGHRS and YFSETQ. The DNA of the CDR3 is TGCGCCAGCAGCCCTCAGGGGCCCGGGGAGCTGTTTTTT. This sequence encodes CASSPQGPGELFF.

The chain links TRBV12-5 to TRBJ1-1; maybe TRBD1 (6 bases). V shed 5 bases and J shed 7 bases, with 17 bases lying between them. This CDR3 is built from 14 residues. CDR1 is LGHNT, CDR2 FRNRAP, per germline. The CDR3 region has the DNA TGTGCTAGTGGTCCCGCGGGGGCGGGGGGTGAAGCTTTCTTT. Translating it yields CASGPAGAGGEAFF.

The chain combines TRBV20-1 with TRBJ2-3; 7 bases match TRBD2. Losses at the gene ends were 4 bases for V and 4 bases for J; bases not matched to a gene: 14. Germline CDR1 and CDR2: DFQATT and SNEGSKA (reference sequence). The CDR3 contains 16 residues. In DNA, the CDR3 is TGCAGTGCTAACCACTATGGGGGGGGAAGCCCAGATACGCAGTATTTT. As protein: CSANHYGGGSPDTQYF.

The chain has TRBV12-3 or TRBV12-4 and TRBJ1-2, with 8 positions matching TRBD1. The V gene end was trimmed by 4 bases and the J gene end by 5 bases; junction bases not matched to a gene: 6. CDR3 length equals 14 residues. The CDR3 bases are TGTGCCAGCAGTTCCTGGGACAGGTCATATGGCTACACCTTC. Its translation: CASSSWDRSYGYTF.

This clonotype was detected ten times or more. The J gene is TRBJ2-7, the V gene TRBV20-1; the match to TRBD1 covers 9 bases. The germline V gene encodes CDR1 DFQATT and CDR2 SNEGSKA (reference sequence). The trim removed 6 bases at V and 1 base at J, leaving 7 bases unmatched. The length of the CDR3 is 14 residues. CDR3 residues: CSAAGTGWSYEQYF. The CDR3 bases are TGCAGTGCGGCAGGGACAGGGTGGTCCTACGAGCAGTACTTC.

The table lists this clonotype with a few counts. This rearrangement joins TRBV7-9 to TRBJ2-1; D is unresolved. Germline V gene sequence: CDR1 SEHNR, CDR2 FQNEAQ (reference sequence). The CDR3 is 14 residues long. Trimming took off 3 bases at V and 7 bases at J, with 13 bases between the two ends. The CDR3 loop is CASSFLALGNEQFF. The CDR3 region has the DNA TGTGCCAGCAGCTTCCTCGCCCTTGGGAATGAGCAGTTCTTC.

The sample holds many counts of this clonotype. Here the CDR3 DNA reads TGTGCCAGCTCTTCCTTCAGGACAGGAGCTTCCTACGAGCAGTACTTC. Translated, it gives CASSSFRTGASYEQYF. This sequence joins TRBV27 and TRBJ2-7, with 7 positions matching TRBD1. The CDR3 extends over 16 amino acids. V lost 8 bases, J lost 1 base, and 14 bases stayed unmatched. Per germline, CDR1 MNHEY and CDR2 SMNVEV (reference sequence).

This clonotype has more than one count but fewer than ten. CDR3 nucleotide sequence: TGTGCCAGCAGTGATTCAGGGAGCCAAGAGACCCAGTACTTC. This gives the protein CASSDSGSQETQYF. The chain is built from TRBV2 and TRBJ2-5; D may be TRBD1 or TRBD2 (5 bases each). Germline CDR1 is SNHLY and CDR2 is FYNNEI. V was cut by 3 bases and J by 1 base, with 9 bases left in between. The CDR3 covers 14 residues.

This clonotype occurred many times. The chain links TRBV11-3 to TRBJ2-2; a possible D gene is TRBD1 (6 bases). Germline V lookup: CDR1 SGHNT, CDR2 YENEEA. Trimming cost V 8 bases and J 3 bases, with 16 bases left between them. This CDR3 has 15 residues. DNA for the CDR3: TGTGCCAGCTCCGGTTGGGGGCCGGACACCGGGGAGCTGTTTTTT. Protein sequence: CASSGWGPDTGELFF.

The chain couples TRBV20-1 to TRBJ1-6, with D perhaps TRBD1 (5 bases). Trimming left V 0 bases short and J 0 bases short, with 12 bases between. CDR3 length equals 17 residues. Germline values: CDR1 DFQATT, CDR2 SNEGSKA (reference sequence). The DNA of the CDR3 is TGCAGTGCTAGAGATCAAGAGGGGAGCTCCTATAATTCACCCCTCCACTTT. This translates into CSARDQEGSSYNSPLHF.

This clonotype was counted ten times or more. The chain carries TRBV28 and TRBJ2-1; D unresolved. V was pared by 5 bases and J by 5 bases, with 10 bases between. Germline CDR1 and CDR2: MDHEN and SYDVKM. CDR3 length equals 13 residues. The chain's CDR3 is CASSTFFNNEQFF. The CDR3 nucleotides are TGTGCCAGCAGTACCTTTTTCAACAATGAGCAGTTCTTC.

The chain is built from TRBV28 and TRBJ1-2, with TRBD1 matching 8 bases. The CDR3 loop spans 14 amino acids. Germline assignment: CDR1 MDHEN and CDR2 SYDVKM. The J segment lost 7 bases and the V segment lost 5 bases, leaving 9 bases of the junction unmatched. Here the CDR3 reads CASSAPQGARGYTF. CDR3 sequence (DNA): TGTGCCAGCAGTGCCCCCCAGGGGGCGCGTGGCTACACCTTC.

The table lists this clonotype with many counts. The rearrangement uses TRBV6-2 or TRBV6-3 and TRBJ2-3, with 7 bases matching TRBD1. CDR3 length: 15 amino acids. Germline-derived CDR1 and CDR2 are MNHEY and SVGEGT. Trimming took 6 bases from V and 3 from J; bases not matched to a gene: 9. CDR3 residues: CASSRGGVITDTQYF. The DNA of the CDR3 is TGTGCCAGCAGCCGAGGGGGCGTCATAACAGATACGCAGTATTTT.

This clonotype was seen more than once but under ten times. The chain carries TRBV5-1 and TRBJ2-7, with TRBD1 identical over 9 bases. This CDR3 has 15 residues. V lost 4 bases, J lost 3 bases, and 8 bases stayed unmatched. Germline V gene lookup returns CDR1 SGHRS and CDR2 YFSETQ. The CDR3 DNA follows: TGCGCCAGCAGCGAAGTTGGGACAGGGTACTACGAGCAGTACTTC. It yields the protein CASSEVGTGYYEQYF. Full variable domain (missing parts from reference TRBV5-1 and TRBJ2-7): KAGVTQTPRYLIKTRGQQVTLSCSPISGHRSVSWYQQTPGQGLQFLFEYFSETQRNKGNFPGRFSGRQFSNSRSEMNVSTLELGDSALYLCASSEVGTGYYEQYFGPGTRLTVT.

CDR3 DNA sequence: TGCAGTGCTAGAGGTGGGGAGACCCAGTACTTC. Residues: CSARGGETQYF. V usage is TRBV20-1 and J usage is TRBJ2-5; D call uncertain. Trimming took off 1 base at V and 5 bases at J, with 5 bases between the two ends. There are 11 residues in the CDR3. Germline lookup yields CDR1 DFQATT and CDR2 SNEGSKA (reference sequence).